Below, one T cell receptor beta chain is given with its context. The method was immunoSEQ multiplex PCR; TCRdb's version includes in-frame clones alone and lacks a portion of them. The table includes about 480,000 clones, 85% to 90% detected once. Per the germline V gene, CDR1 is SGHNT and CDR2 is YENEEA. V was pared by 5 bases and J by 1 base, with 10 bases of the junction left unmatched. This CDR3 is 16 amino acids long. The data were obtained in a study of blood T cell repertoires in COVID-19. At the level of the study: There were acute and convalescent COVID-19 samples, and they came from the United States, Italy and Spain.

The clonotype originates from a woman aged 40 to 55 who had recovered from COVID-19. The chain combines TRBV11-3 with TRBJ1-1, with 7 bases fitting TRBD1. Sequenced material: PBMCs or T cells enriched from blood (not recorded which). The CDR3 region is CASSLTRDSRNTEAFF. The CDR3 coding sequence is TGTGCCAGCAGCCTCACCCGGGACAGCAGGAACACTGAAGCTTTCTTT.